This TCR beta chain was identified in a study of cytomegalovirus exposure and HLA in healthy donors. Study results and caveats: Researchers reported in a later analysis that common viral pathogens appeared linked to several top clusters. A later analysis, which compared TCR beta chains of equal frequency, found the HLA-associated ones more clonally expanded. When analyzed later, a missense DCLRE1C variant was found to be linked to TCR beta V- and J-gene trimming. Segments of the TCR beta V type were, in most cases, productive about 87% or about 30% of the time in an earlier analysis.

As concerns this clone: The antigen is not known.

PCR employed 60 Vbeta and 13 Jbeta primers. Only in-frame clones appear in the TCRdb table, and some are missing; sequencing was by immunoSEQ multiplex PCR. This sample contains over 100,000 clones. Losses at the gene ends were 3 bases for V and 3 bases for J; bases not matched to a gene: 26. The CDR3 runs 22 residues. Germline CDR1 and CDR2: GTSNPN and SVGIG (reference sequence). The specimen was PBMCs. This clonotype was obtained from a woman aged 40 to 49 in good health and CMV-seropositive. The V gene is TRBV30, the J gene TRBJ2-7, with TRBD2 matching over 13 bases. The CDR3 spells CAWSETRPGQGATSGRLYEQYF. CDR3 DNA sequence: TGTGCCTGGAGCGAAACACGCCCGGGACAGGGCGCGACTAGCGGGAGGCTCTACGAGCAGTACTTC.